The rows below give T cell receptor beta chains drawn from one sample of a study of T cells in Graves' hyperthyroidism and ophthalmopathy. Via MiXCR, TCRdb re-called the multiplex PCR reads, giving one row per CDR3 protein. The table records over 700,000 distinct CDR3 sequences, under 45% of them present only once. Material: blood. Receptor source: a woman between 40 and 55 years old with Graves' hyperthyroidism. Both conserved end residues are part of each CDR3. D genes are given only for firm matches. Expanded clones get a size class; other rows say once, few or many, or leave the size out.

CDR3aa | CDR3nt | d_gene | v_gene | abundance | j_gene
CASSLSTGGVGYGYTF | TGTGCCAGCAGCTTAAGCACAGGGGGCGTCGGCTATGGCTACACCTTC | TRBD1 | TRBV7-8 | . | TRBJ1-2
CASSERQGVTDTQYF | TGTGCCAGCAGTGAACGACAGGGAGTCACAGATACGCAGTATTTT | TRBD1 | TRBV6-4 | . | TRBJ2-3
CASSPGQGAKQYF | TGTGCCAGTAGTCCGGGACAGGGGGCGAAGCAGTACTTC | TRBD1 | TRBV19 | . | TRBJ2-7
CASSLVGAGSEKLFF | TGTGCCAGCAGTTTAGTAGGGGCTGGGAGCGAAAAACTGTTTTTT | . | TRBV25-1 | . | TRBJ1-4
CASSYPTGQGTLVRNQPQHF | TGTGCCAGCAGTTACCCGACTGGACAGGGGACCTTAGTACGCAATCAGCCCCAGCATTTT | TRBD1 | TRBV6-2/TRBV6-3 | . | TRBJ1-5
CASSGGRPYEQYF | TGCGCCAGCAGTGGGGGTCGGCCCTACGAGCAGTACTTC | . | TRBV10-2 | many | TRBJ2-7
CASSPGTGGWETQYF | TGCGCCAGCAGCCCGGGGACAGGGGGCTGGGAGACCCAGTACTTC | TRBD1 | TRBV5-1 | . | TRBJ2-5
CASTGQGALSEQFF | TGTGCCAGCACCGGACAGGGGGCGCTCAGTGAGCAGTTCTTC | TRBD1 | TRBV6-5 | . | TRBJ2-1
CSVVAGGEQYF | TGCAGCGTTGTAGCGGGAGGAGAGCAGTACTTC | TRBD2 | TRBV29-1 | few | TRBJ2-7
CASRPGTYLHTGELFF | TGTGCCAGCAGGCCCGGGACCTACCTGCACACCGGGGAGCTGTTTTTT | . | TRBV11-2 | . | TRBJ2-2
CAAGDNTGELFF | TGTGCCGCGGGGGATAACACCGGGGAGCTGTTTTTT | TRBD2 | TRBV5-4 | few | TRBJ2-2
CASSLGQVDETQYF | TGTGCCAGCAGCTTAGGACAGGTGGATGAGACCCAGTACTTC | . | TRBV7-2 | few | TRBJ2-5
CASSSPNQETQYF | TGCGCCAGCAGCTCCCCCAATCAAGAGACCCAGTACTTC | . | TRBV5-1 | few | TRBJ2-5
CASSKRDSSSPQETQYF | TGTGCCAGCAGTAAGCGGGACTCTTCTTCCCCCCAAGAGACCCAGTACTTC | TRBD2 | TRBV6-2/TRBV6-3 | . | TRBJ2-5
CASSLWGAYTF | TGTGCCAGCAGCTTATGGGGGGCCTACACCTTC | . | TRBV7-3 | . | TRBJ1-2
CASSLEQGHSYEQYF | TGTGCCAGCAGCTTGGAACAGGGGCACTCCTACGAGCAGTACTTC | TRBD1 | TRBV5-8 | . | TRBJ2-7
CASSSRGLEQYF | TGTGCCAGCAGCTCGAGGGGGCTCGAGCAGTACTTC | TRBD1 | TRBV7-9 | many | TRBJ2-7
CASTQTEQGAEAFF | TGTGCCAGCACCCAGACCGAACAGGGGGCTGAAGCTTTCTTT | TRBD1 | TRBV12-3/TRBV12-4 | . | TRBJ1-1
CSVGLPQETQYF | TGCAGCGTTGGACTGCCGCAAGAGACCCAGTACTTC | . | TRBV29-1 | many | TRBJ2-5
CSVTQGTEAFF | TGCAGCGTTACGCAGGGCACTGAAGCTTTCTTT | . | TRBV29-1 | few | TRBJ1-1
CASSAREHNRGTEAFF | TGTGCCAGCAGCGCCCGGGAGCATAATAGGGGCACTGAAGCTTTCTTT | . | TRBV9 | many | TRBJ1-1
CASSFPYQPQHF | TGTGCCAGCAGCTTCCCTTATCAGCCCCAGCATTTT | . | TRBV7-8 | many | TRBJ1-5
CSASHRDSSQETQYF | TGCAGTGCTAGTCACCGGGACAGTTCCCAAGAGACCCAGTACTTC | TRBD1 | TRBV20-1 | many | TRBJ2-5
CASSMDRDQPQHF | TGTGCCAGTAGTATGGACAGGGATCAGCCCCAGCATTTT | TRBD1 | TRBV19 | . | TRBJ1-5
CASSLDPTAYEQYF | TGCGCCAGCAGCTTGGATCCAACAGCCTACGAGCAGTACTTC | . | TRBV5-1 | . | TRBJ2-7
CASSRTSGGSSSYEQYF | TGTGCCAGCAGCCGGACTAGCGGGGGGTCAAGCTCCTACGAGCAGTACTTC | TRBD2 | TRBV9 | few | TRBJ2-7
CASSLTSGELDTQYF | TGTGCCAGCAGCTTGACTAGCGGGGAGCTAGATACGCAGTACTTC | TRBD2 | TRBV7-9 | . | TRBJ2-5
CASSLVPGIGNSPLHF | TGCGCCAGCAGCTTGGTTCCAGGGATTGGCAATTCACCCCTCCACTTT | . | TRBV5-1 | . | TRBJ1-6
CARGCGARPNEKLFF | TGTGCCAGGGGGTGTGGGGCCCGACCTAATGAAAAACTGTTTTTT | . | TRBV7-9 | many | TRBJ1-4
CASIPQGRSYEQYF | TGTGCCAGCATCCCGCAGGGACGGTCCTACGAGCAGTACTTC | . | TRBV12-3/TRBV12-4 | . | TRBJ2-7
CASSLAPWGEEVNTEAFF | TGTGCCAGCAGCTTAGCCCCCTGGGGGGAGGAGGTTAACACTGAAGCTTTCTTT | . | TRBV7-8 | . | TRBJ1-1
CASSTPRDRKYGYTF | TGTGCCAGCAGTACCCCGAGGGACAGAAAATATGGCTACACCTTC | TRBD1 | TRBV6-5 | . | TRBJ1-2
CASSYARDSSYEQYF | TGTGCCAGCAGCTATGCTAGGGACAGCTCCTACGAGCAGTACTTC | TRBD1 | TRBV6-5 | few | TRBJ2-7
CSVEGQAAYEQYF | TGCAGCGTTGAAGGGCAGGCCGCCTACGAGCAGTACTTC | . | TRBV29-1 | . | TRBJ2-7
CASSAQGRNTEAFF | TGTGCCAGCAGCGCACAGGGTAGGAACACTGAAGCTTTCTTT | . | TRBV3-1 | many | TRBJ1-1
CASSMRTGGTGELFF | TGTGCCAGCAGCATGCGGACAGGGGGGACCGGGGAGCTGTTTTTT | TRBD1 | TRBV5-5 | few | TRBJ2-2
CASGGVVVRNNEQFF | TGTGCCAGCGGCGGAGTCGTGGTGAGGAACAATGAGCAGTTCTTC | . | TRBV7-2 | once | TRBJ2-1
CASSPGQGTSNYGYTF | TGTGCCAGCAGCCCGGGACAGGGGACTTCTAACTATGGCTACACCTTC | TRBD1 | TRBV7-3 | . | TRBJ1-2
CATSAPGQGTTYEQYF | TGTGCCACCAGTGCCCCGGGACAGGGGACGACCTACGAGCAGTACTTC | TRBD1 | TRBV24-1 | many | TRBJ2-7
CASSADLYEQYF | TGTGCCAGCAGTGCCGACCTCTACGAGCAGTACTTC | . | TRBV7-2 | many | TRBJ2-7
CASSGQTYGYSF | TGTGCCAGCTCGGGACAGACCTATGGCTACAGCTTC | TRBD1 | TRBV2 | . | TRBJ1-2
CASSQTGLEAFF | TGTGCCAGCAGCCAGACAGGTCTTGAAGCTTTCTTT | . | TRBV12-3/TRBV12-4 | many | TRBJ1-1
CASSAPGGANYGYTF | TGTGCCAGCAGCGCCCCAGGGGGCGCCAACTATGGCTACACCTTC | TRBD1 | TRBV7-2 | . | TRBJ1-2
CASLSGLNTEAFF | TGTGCCAGCTTATCGGGGTTGAACACTGAAGCTTTCTTT | . | TRBV12-3/TRBV12-4 | many | TRBJ1-1
CSVGLGGNEQYF | TGCAGCGTTGGTCTAGGGGGCAACGAGCAGTACTTC | TRBD1 | TRBV29-1 | . | TRBJ2-7
CATKDPRQSLDYGYTF | TGTGCCACCAAAGACCCACGACAGTCCTTAGACTATGGCTACACCTTC | . | TRBV5-8 | few | TRBJ1-2
CASSNSYGGAEKLFF | TGTGCCAGCAGTAACTCGTACGGGGGGGCAGAAAAACTGTTTTTT | . | TRBV6-5 | . | TRBJ1-4
CASSSPTGVTEAFF | TGTGCCAGCAGCTCACCCACAGGGGTCACTGAAGCTTTCTTT | TRBD1 | TRBV7-9 | . | TRBJ1-1
CASSLWIGGALTGSPLHF | TGTGCCAGCAGCTTGTGGATCGGTGGGGCGCTTACCGGATCACCCCTCCACTTT | . | TRBV7-2 | many | TRBJ1-6
CASSQTDGETYEQYF | TGCGCCAGCAGCCAGACGGACGGGGAAACCTACGAGCAGTACTTC | . | TRBV4-3 | few | TRBJ2-7
CASSCIRDRNYEQYF | TGTGCCAGCAGCTGTATCCGGGACAGGAACTACGAGCAGTACTTC | TRBD1 | TRBV7-2 | . | TRBJ2-7
CSARDYREGNGEQYF | TGCAGTGCTAGAGATTACAGGGAGGGGAATGGCGAGCAGTACTTC | . | TRBV20-1 | many | TRBJ2-7
CASSQDNSGANVLTFGAGTGELFF | . | . | TRBV6-1 | . | TRBJ2-2
CASRVYEKLFF | TGTGCCAGCAGGGTATATGAAAAACTGTTTTTT | . | TRBV9 | . | TRBJ1-4
CASGTGRSPLHF | TGTGCCAGCGGGACAGGGCGTTCACCCCTCCACTTT | TRBD1 | TRBV6-5 | many | TRBJ1-6
CASSLEGTAAEKLFF | TGTGCCAGCAGCTTAGAGGGGACGGCGGCTGAAAAACTGTTTTTT | . | TRBV13 | . | TRBJ1-4
CASSSGGAAFEQYF | TGTGCCAGCAGCTCGGGGGGGGCAGCGTTCGAGCAGTACTTC | TRBD2 | TRBV7-2 | many | TRBJ2-7
CASSIRTGATGELFF | TGTGCCAGTAGTATAAGGACAGGGGCCACCGGGGAGCTGTTTTTT | TRBD1 | TRBV19 | few | TRBJ2-2
CASSLLVGTLGVAQPQHF | TGTGCCAGCAGCTTATTAGTAGGGACCCTGGGGGTGGCCCAGCCCCAGCATTTT | . | TRBV7-2 | once | TRBJ1-5